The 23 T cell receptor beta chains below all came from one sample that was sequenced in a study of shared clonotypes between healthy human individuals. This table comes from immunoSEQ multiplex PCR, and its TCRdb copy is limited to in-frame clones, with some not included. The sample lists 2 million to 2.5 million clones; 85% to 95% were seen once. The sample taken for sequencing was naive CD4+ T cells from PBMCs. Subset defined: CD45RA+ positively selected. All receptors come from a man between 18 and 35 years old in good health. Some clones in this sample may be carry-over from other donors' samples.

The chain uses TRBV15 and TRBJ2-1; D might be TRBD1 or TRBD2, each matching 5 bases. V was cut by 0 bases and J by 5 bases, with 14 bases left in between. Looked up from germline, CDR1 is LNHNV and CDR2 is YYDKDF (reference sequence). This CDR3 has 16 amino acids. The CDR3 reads CATSREGLGTHNEQFF. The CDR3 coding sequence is TGTGCCACCAGCAGAGAAGGCTTGGGGACGCACAATGAGCAGTTCTTC.

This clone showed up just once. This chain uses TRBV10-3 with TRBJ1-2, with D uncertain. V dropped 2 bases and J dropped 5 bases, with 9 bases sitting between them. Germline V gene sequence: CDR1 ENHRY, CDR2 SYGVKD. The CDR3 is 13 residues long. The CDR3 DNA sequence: TGTGCCATCAGTGAGACCGGTGGGTATGGCTACACCTTC. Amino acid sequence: CAISETGGYGYTF.

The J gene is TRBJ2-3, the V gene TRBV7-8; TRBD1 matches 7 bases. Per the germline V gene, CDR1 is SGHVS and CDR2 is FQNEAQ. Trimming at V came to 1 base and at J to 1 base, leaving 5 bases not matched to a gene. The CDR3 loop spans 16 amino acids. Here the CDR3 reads CASSLGRGQGTDTQYF. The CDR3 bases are TGTGCCAGCAGCTTAGGGAGAGGACAGGGCACAGATACGCAGTATTTT.

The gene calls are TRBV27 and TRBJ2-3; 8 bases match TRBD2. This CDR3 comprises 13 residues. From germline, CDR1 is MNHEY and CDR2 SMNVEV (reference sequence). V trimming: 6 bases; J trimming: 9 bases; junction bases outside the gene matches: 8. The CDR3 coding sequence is TGTGCCAGCAGGTTGACAGGCGGGGGGACGCAGTATTTT. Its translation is CASRLTGGGTQYF.

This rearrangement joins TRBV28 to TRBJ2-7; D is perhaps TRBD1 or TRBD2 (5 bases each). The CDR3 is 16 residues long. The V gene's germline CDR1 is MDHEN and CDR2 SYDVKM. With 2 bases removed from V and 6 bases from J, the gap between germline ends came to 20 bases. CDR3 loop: CASSLRNGARPLEQYF. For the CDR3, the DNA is TGTGCCAGCAGTTTAAGGAACGGGGCGCGCCCACTCGAGCAGTACTTC.

The CDR3 sequence is CASSRADYRRGTGELFF. The CDR3 coding sequence is TGTGCCAGCAGCCGAGCGGACTACCGGCGTGGCACCGGGGAGCTGTTTTTT. The chain couples TRBV4-2 to TRBJ2-2; weak D call: TRBD2 (6 bases). Looked up from germline, CDR1 is LGHNA and CDR2 is YNFKEQ. Trimming cost V 4 bases and J 4 bases, with 19 bases left between them. This CDR3 has 17 residues.

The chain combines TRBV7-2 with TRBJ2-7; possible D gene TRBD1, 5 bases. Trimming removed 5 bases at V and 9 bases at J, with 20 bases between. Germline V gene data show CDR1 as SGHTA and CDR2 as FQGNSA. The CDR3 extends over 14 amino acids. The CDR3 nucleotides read TGTGCCAGCAGCCCCGACCGGACACTGCCTGGGCAGTACTTC. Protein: CASSPDRTLPGQYF.

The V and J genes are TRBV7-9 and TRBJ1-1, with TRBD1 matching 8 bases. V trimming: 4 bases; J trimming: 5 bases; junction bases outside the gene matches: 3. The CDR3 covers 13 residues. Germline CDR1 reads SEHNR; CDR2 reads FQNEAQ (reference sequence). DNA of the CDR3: TGTGCCAGCAGCTGGACAGGGACGACTGAAGCTTTCTTT. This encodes CASSWTGTTEAFF.

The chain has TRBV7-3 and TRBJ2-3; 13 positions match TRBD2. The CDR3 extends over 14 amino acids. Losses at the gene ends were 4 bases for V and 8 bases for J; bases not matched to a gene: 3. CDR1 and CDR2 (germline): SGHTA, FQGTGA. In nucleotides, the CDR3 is TGTGCCAGCAGCTCAGGGACTAGCGGGGTTACGCAGTATTTT. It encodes CASSSGTSGVTQYF.

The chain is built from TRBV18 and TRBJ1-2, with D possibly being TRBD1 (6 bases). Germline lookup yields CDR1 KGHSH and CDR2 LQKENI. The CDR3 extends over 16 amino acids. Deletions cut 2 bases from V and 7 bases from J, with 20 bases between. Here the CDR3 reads CASSPGQTGDISGYTF. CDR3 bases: TGTGCCAGCTCACCAGGCCAGACCGGGGACATTTCTGGCTACACCTTC.

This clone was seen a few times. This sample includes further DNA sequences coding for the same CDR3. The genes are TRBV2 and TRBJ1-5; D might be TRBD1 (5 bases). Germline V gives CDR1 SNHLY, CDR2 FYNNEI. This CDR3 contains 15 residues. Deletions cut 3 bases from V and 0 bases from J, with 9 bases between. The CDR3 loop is CASSEQGYSNQPQHF. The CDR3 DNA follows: TGTGCCAGCAGTGAGCAGGGTTATAGCAATCAGCCCCAGCATTTT.

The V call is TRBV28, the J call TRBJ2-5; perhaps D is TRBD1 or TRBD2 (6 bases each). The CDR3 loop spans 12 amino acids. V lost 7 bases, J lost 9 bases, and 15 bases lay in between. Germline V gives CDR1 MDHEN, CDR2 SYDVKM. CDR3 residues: CASTRGVRPQYF. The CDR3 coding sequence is TGTGCCAGCACTAGGGGGGTTAGACCCCAGTACTTC.

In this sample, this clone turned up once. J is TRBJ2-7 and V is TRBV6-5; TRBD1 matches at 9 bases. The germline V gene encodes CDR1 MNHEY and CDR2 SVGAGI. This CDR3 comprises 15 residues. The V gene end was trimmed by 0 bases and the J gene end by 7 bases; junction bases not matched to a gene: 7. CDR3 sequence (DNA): TGTGCCAGCAGTTACTCCGGACAGGGGACAGGAGAGCAGTACTTC. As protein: CASSYSGQGTGEQYF.

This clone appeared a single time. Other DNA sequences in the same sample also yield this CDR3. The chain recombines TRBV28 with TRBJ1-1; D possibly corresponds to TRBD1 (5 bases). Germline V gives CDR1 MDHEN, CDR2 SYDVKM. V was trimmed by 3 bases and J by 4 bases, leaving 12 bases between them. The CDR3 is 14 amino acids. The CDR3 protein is CASSFRGGGTEAFF. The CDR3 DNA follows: TGTGCCAGCAGTTTTCGGGGGGGTGGCACTGAAGCTTTCTTT.

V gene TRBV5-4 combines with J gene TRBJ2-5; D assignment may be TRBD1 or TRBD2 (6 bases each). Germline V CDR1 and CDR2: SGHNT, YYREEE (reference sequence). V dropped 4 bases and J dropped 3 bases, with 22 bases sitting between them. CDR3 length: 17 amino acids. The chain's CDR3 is CASSPQPTGAREETQYF. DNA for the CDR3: TGTGCCAGCAGCCCCCAACCGACGGGGGCGCGGGAAGAGACCCAGTACTTC.

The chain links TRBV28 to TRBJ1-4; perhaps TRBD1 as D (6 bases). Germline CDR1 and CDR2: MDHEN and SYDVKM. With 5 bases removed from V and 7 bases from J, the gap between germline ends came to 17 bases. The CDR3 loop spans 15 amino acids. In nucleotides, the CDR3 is TGTGCCAGCAGTCCCCTGTCGGGGGGCAGTGAAAAACTGTTTTTT. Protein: CASSPLSGGSEKLFF.

CDR3 in DNA: TGTGCCAGCAGCCGACAGGGGAGTCTTGAAAAACTGTTTTTT. The encoded protein is CASSRQGSLEKLFF. The V gene is TRBV7-6, the J gene TRBJ1-4, with 8 bases fitting TRBD1. V was pared by 5 bases and J by 7 bases, with 6 bases of the junction left unmatched. The length of the CDR3 is 14 residues. The V gene's germline CDR1 is SGHVS and CDR2 FNYEAQ.

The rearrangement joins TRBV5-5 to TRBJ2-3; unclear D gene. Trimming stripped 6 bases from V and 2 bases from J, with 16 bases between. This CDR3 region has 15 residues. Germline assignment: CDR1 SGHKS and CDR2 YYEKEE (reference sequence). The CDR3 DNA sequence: TGTGCCAGCAAACGAGAGCCAGCCCACACAGATACGCAGTATTTT. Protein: CASKREPAHTDTQYF.

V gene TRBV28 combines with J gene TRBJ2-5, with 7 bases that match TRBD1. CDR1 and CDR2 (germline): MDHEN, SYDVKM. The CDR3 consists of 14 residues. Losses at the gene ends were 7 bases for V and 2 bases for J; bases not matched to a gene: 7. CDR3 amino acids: CASINTGAQETQYF. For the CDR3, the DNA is TGTGCCAGCATTAATACAGGGGCTCAAGAGACCCAGTACTTC.

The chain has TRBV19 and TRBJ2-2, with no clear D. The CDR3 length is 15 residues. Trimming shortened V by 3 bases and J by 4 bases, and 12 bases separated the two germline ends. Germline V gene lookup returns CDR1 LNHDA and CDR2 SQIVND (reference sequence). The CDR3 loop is CASSMSSRGTGELFF. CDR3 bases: TGTGCCAGTAGTATGAGTAGCCGAGGCACCGGGGAGCTGTTTTTT.

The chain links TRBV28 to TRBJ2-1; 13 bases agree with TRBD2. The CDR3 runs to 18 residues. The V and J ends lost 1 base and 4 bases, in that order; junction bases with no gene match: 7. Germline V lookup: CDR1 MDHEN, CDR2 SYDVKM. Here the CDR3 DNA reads TGTGCCAGCAGTTTATACCAGGGACTAGCGGGACTATACAATGAGCAGTTCTTC. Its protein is CASSLYQGLAGLYNEQFF.

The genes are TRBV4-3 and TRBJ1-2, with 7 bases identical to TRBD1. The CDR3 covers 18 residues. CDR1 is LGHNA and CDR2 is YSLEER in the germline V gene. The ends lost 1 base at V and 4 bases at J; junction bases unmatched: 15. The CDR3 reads CASSQAPRGTAVGYGYTF. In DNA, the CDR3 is TGCGCCAGCAGCCAAGCCCCTCGGGGGACAGCCGTCGGCTATGGCTACACCTTC.

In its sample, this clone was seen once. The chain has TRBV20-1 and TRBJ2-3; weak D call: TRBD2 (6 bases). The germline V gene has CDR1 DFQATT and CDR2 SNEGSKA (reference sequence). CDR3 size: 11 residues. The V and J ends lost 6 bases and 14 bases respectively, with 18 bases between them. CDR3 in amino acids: CSALIADSPYF. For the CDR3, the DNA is TGCAGTGCCTTAATAGCGGACTCCCCGTATTTT.